This entry lists 30 T cell receptor beta chains sequenced from one sample in a study of T-cell reconstitution after alpha-beta-depleted transplantation in children (dated by TCRdb to the mid-2010s). This sample's treatment or condition label indicates: allogeneic hematopoietic cell transplantation with graft depleted of TCRalphabeta T cells and CD19 B cells. Library prep was done by PCR. Sequencing was performed on an Illumina HiSeq 2500. Molecular barcoding was employed in the preparation of TCR libraries, with unique molecular identifiers being used to normalize TCRbeta repertoire quantification. The raw public data were reprocessed by TCRdb itself: fastp quality trimming at Q25, MiXCR clonotype calling, in-frame beta chains only. Rows are unified per CDR3 protein, each entry keeping the most common DNA and genes. The sample table holds just over 950,000 distinct CDR3 sequences, of which less than 30% were seen once. Jointly, the top ten make up approximately 30% of the sample.

Source: PBMCs, mostly from graft donor cells, taken 360 days after TCRalphabeta/CD19-depleted stem cell transplant. The receptors were gathered from a boy in the first two years of life who had a stem cell transplant for SCID, so the T cells may come from the graft donor.

This clonotype showed up just a few times. The CDR3 sequence is CASSRMAGPEFNGELFF. DNA for the CDR3: TGTGCCAGCAGCCGAATGGCGGGGCCAGAATTCAACGGGGAGCTGTTTTTT. The V gene is TRBV5-6, the J gene TRBJ2-2, with D possibly matching TRBD2 (6 bases). V lost 4 bases and J lost 7, with 23 bases in between. The CDR3 totals 17 residues. Germline V gives CDR1 SGHDT, CDR2 YYEEEE.

This chain links TRBV5-1 with TRBJ1-2, with D perhaps TRBD1 (5 bases). Germline V gene lookup returns CDR1 SGHRS and CDR2 YFSETQ. This CDR3 is 15 amino acids long. V gave up 4 bases and J gave up 4 bases, with 17 bases separating them. The chain's CDR3 is CASSAEGAPPYGYTF. The CDR3 bases are TGCGCCAGCAGCGCGGAAGGGGCGCCCCCCTATGGCTACACCTTC.

The chain links TRBV18 to TRBJ1-1; D not certain. The CDR3 covers 15 residues. V lost 2 bases and J lost 0, with 10 bases in between. CDR1 is KGHSH and CDR2 is LQKENI in the germline V gene. The chain's CDR3 is CASSPWTSMNTEAFF. CDR3 in DNA: TGTGCCAGCTCACCATGGACCTCGATGAACACTGAAGCTTTCTTT.

This chain joins TRBV12-3 or TRBV12-4 and TRBJ1-5; TRBD1 might be the D (5 bases). CDR3 length equals 17 residues. The V end lost 3 bases, the J end lost 5 bases, and 20 bases lay between the germline ends. The CDR3 DNA sequence: TGTGCCAGCAGTTTCGGGAGTAGGAGGGGAAGGGATCAGCCCCAGCATTTT. Its protein product is CASSFGSRRGRDQPQHF.

The chain joins TRBV12-3 or TRBV12-4 to TRBJ2-5, with D unclear. This CDR3 is 14 amino acids long. V lost 3 bases, J lost 4 bases, and 12 bases lay in between. The chain's CDR3 is CASSFRTPGETQYF. As DNA, the CDR3 is TGTGCCAGCAGTTTTCGGACCCCGGGAGAGACCCAGTACTTC.

The chain is built from TRBV27 and TRBJ1-1; 9 bases map to TRBD1. With V trimmed by 5 bases and J by 8 bases, 6 bases remained unmatched. This CDR3 has 13 amino acids. Germline V gene data show CDR1 as MNHEY and CDR2 as SMNVEV (reference sequence). The chain's CDR3 is CASSGIGTGEAFF. CDR3 in DNA: TGTGCCAGCAGTGGGATAGGGACAGGGGAAGCTTTCTTT.

The CDR3 nucleotides are TGTGCCTGGAGTGCTGACTGGACGGGCGGGACCGGGGAGCTGTTTTTT. It codes for CAWSADWTGGTGELFF. This chain links TRBV30 with TRBJ2-2, with D tentatively TRBD2 (5 bases). The CDR3 contains 16 residues. Germline lookup yields CDR1 GTSNPN and CDR2 SVGIG (reference sequence). Trimming shortened V by 1 base and J by 5 bases, and 17 bases separated the two germline ends.

The CDR3 DNA sequence: TGCGCCAGCAGCTTGGGCGGAATCGTTGCAGGCAGAGTGGAGACCCAGTACTTC. It specifies CASSLGGIVAGRVETQYF. The V gene is TRBV5-1, the J gene TRBJ2-5; D gene unclear. Germline V CDR1 and CDR2: SGHRS, YFSETQ. Trimming cost V 0 bases and J 5 bases, with 23 bases left between them. The CDR3 contains 18 residues.

The J gene is TRBJ2-7, the V gene TRBV4-1; 10 bases map to TRBD1. CDR3 length: 16 residues. Trimming took 2 bases from V and 3 from J; bases not matched to a gene: 7. The germline V gene encodes CDR1 MGHRA and CDR2 YSYEKL. For the CDR3, the DNA is TGCGCCAGCAGCCAATATCCGGGACAGGGGCTCTACGAGCAGTACTTC. The encoded protein is CASSQYPGQGLYEQYF.

CDR3 region: CASRASPTDTQYF. The CDR3 DNA reads as TGTGCCAGCCGGGCTAGCCCCACAGATACGCAGTATTTT. The chain links TRBV12-3 or TRBV12-4 to TRBJ2-3; D possibly corresponds to TRBD2 (5 bases). The CDR3 consists of 13 residues. V gave up 8 bases and J gave up 2 bases, with 11 bases separating them.

Many counts were recorded for this clonotype. V gene TRBV4-1 combines with J gene TRBJ2-2; D ambiguous. Germline V lookup: CDR1 MGHRA, CDR2 YSYEKL. V was cut by 3 bases and J by 7 bases, with 6 bases left in between. The CDR3 is 12 amino acids. CDR3 residues: CASSHAFGELFF. CDR3 nucleotide sequence: TGCGCCAGCAGCCACGCCTTCGGGGAGCTGTTTTTT.

The chain recombines TRBV4-3 with TRBJ2-1; 8 nucleotides align to TRBD1. The CDR3 has 15 residues. The ends lost 4 bases at V and 6 bases at J; junction bases unmatched: 8. CDR1 LGHNA and CDR2 YSLEER come from the germline V gene. The CDR3 sequence is CASSLDRGVVNEQFF. The CDR3 bases are TGCGCCAGCAGCCTTGACAGGGGAGTTGTCAATGAGCAGTTCTTC.

There are a few counts of this clonotype. The CDR3 nucleotides are TGTGCCAGTAGTATCCGAGACCGACTGAAGTACGAGCAGTACTTC. Encoded protein: CASSIRDRLKYEQYF. This chain links TRBV19 with TRBJ2-7; no firm D call. Trimming took off 3 bases at V and 4 bases at J, with 16 bases between the two ends. CDR1 is LNHDA, CDR2 SQIVND, per germline (reference sequence). The CDR3 is 15 residues long.

The chain uses TRBV12-3 or TRBV12-4 and TRBJ1-5; D not resolved. V was cut by 9 bases and J by 0 bases, with 3 bases left in between. This CDR3 comprises 11 residues. Here the CDR3 DNA reads TGTGCCAGGGGTAGCAATCAGCCCCAGCATTTT. Protein: CARGSNQPQHF.

This clonotype was seen ten or more times. The chain has TRBV29-1 and TRBJ2-2, with 8 positions matching TRBD1. CDR1 is SQVTM, CDR2 ANQGSEA, per germline. The CDR3 is made up of 13 amino acids. With V trimmed by 7 bases and J by 1 base, 2 bases remained unmatched. For the CDR3, the DNA is TGCAGCGGGGGGACAGGGAACACCGGGGAGCTGTTTTTT. This sequence encodes CSGGTGNTGELFF.

V is TRBV29-1 and J is TRBJ2-3, with D perhaps matching TRBD1 or TRBD2 (5 bases each). In germline, CDR1 is SQVTM, CDR2 ANQGSEA. V shed 1 base and J shed 2 bases, with 16 bases lying between them. This CDR3 region has 16 residues. The CDR3 nucleotides are TGCAGCGTTGAAGGTCCTAAGGGGCTAGCCACAGATACGCAGTATTTT. Protein: CSVEGPKGLATDTQYF.

The chain's CDR3 is CAWSGTLTLGETQYF. The CDR3 DNA follows: TGTGCCTGGAGTGGGACACTGACCCTTGGAGAGACCCAGTACTTC. V gene TRBV30 combines with J gene TRBJ2-5, with D possibly being TRBD1 (5 bases). Trimming stripped 1 base from V and 4 bases from J, with 16 bases between. The CDR3 covers 15 residues. Per germline, CDR1 GTSNPN and CDR2 SVGIG (reference sequence). Based on the CDR3 plus reference TRBV30 and TRBJ2-5, the full variable domain is SQTIHQWPATLVQPVGSPLSLECTVEGTSNPNLYWYRQAAGRGLQLLFYSVGIGQISSEVPQNLSASRPQDRQFILSSKKLLLSDSGFYLCAWSGTLTLGETQYFGPGTRLLVL.

The chain carries TRBV12-5 and TRBJ2-6; D tentatively reads TRBD1 or TRBD2 (5 bases each). With 2 bases removed from V and 1 base from J, the gap between germline ends came to 27 bases. Germline loops: CDR1 LGHNT, CDR2 FRNRAP. The CDR3 runs to 22 residues. CDR3 loop: CASGLPLGHPTRSYSGANVLTF. In DNA form, the CDR3 reads TGTGCTAGTGGTTTGCCACTAGGACACCCCACAAGAAGTTATTCTGGGGCCAACGTCCTGACTTTC. The variable domain in full, completed from reference TRBV12-5 and TRBJ2-6, reads DARVTQTPRHKVTEMGQEVTMRCQPILGHNTVFWYRQTMMQGLELLAYFRNRAPLDDSGMPKDRFSAEMPDATLATLKIQPSEPRDSAVYFCASGLPLGHPTRSYSGANVLTFGAGSRLTVL.

This clonotype was observed a few times. This sequence joins TRBV6-5 and TRBJ2-3, with D tentatively TRBD1 or TRBD2 (5 bases each). CDR1 is MNHEY, CDR2 SVGAGI, per germline. The CDR3 covers 13 residues. Trimming removed 4 bases from V and 5 bases from J, with 10 bases in between. CDR3 in amino acids: CASSWVRGDTQYF. Here the CDR3 DNA reads TGTGCCAGCAGTTGGGTGAGGGGAGATACGCAGTATTTT.

The V call is TRBV12-3 or TRBV12-4, the J call TRBJ2-5, with 7 bases aligning to TRBD2. V lost 2 bases to trimming and J lost 9 bases; unmatched junction nucleotides: 6. The CDR3 runs to 13 residues. CDR3 sequence (DNA): TGTGCCAGCAGTTTATCAGTGGGGGGGTCCCAGTACTTC. Translating gives CASSLSVGGSQYF.

This clonotype occurred many times. The chain has TRBV4-2 and TRBJ2-2; tentatively, D is TRBD2 (6 bases). The CDR3 has 20 amino acids. Trimming stripped 1 base from V and 1 base from J, with 22 bases between. Germline assignment: CDR1 LGHNA and CDR2 YNFKEQ. CDR3 region: CASSQAGAAILDGNTGELFF. The CDR3 DNA reads TGTGCCAGCAGCCAAGCGGGAGCGGCTATCTTGGACGGGAACACCGGGGAGCTGTTTTTT.

This clonotype was recorded a few times. V usage is TRBV6-1 and J usage is TRBJ2-5; tentatively, D is TRBD1 or TRBD2 (5 bases each). This CDR3 spans 14 amino acids. V lost 10 bases, J lost 6 bases, and 21 bases lay in between. Germline V gene data show CDR1 as MNHNS and CDR2 as SASEGT. The CDR3 reads CATAGTGLIQTQYF. The CDR3 DNA is TGTGCCACTGCCGGGACGGGCCTCATTCAGACCCAGTACTTC.

This chain uses TRBV29-1 with TRBJ1-5; D unclear. The CDR3 totals 12 residues. The germline V gene has CDR1 SQVTM and CDR2 ANQGSEA. The V gene lost 6 bases and the J gene lost 2 bases, with 8 bases spanning the gap. The CDR3 nucleotides read TGCAGCGTCGGGGTGGGCAATCAGCCCCAGCATTTT. This gives the protein CSVGVGNQPQHF.

Only a few counts were recorded for this clonotype. V usage is TRBV6-2 or TRBV6-3 and J usage is TRBJ2-1; TRBD2 aligns across 12 bases. This CDR3 has 22 residues. V trimming: 0 bases; J trimming: 1 base; junction bases outside the gene matches: 16. CDR1 and CDR2 from the germline V gene are MNHEY and SVGEGT. CDR3 region: CASSYSTWSLAGGPKSYNEQFF. CDR3 sequence (DNA): TGTGCCAGCAGTTACTCGACCTGGTCACTAGCGGGGGGTCCGAAGTCCTACAATGAGCAGTTCTTC.

The rearrangement joins TRBV24-1 to TRBJ2-1, with 8 bases matching TRBD2. The CDR3 totals 15 residues. The germline V gene has CDR1 KGHDR and CDR2 SFDVKD. Germline trimming cut 4 bases from V and 9 bases from J; bases unmatched to any gene: 10. The CDR3 bases are TGTGCCACCAGTGACACGGGACTAGATGGTAGTGAGCAGTTCTTC. It translates to CATSDTGLDGSEQFF.

V is TRBV27 and J is TRBJ2-7; no firm D call. The CDR3 is 15 amino acids. Trimming pared 4 bases from V and 4 bases from J, leaving 17 bases between. The germline V gene has CDR1 MNHEY and CDR2 SMNVEV (reference sequence). Here the CDR3 reads CASSYNPGTSYEQYF. CDR3 nucleotide sequence: TGTGCCAGCAGTTACAACCCAGGTACGAGTTACGAGCAGTACTTC.

J is TRBJ2-7 and V is TRBV20-1; 11 nucleotides line up with TRBD2. This CDR3 is 13 amino acids long. Germline values: CDR1 DFQATT, CDR2 SNEGSKA (reference sequence). V lost 6 bases, J lost 2 bases, and 3 bases stayed unmatched. This CDR3 reads CSAQTSGAYEQYF. CDR3 coding DNA: TGCAGTGCCCAGACTAGCGGGGCCTACGAGCAGTACTTC.

This clonotype was counted between two and nine times. This chain connects TRBV6-5 to TRBJ2-4, with D possibly being TRBD1 (7 bases). The germline CDR1 and CDR2 sequences are MNHEY and SVGAGI. Trimming removed 2 bases at V and 8 bases at J, with 16 bases between. The CDR3 covers 15 residues. CDR3 sequence reads: CASSYHQGGKDIQYF. CDR3 coding DNA: TGTGCCAGCAGTTACCACCAGGGGGGTAAGGACATTCAGTACTTC.

This clonotype was seen a single time. This may be a read error, as it is one base from a much larger clone. The genes are TRBV7-2 and TRBJ2-3; D gene uncertain. Trimming shortened V by 0 bases and J by 5 bases, and 6 bases separated the two germline ends. In germline, CDR1 is SGHTA, CDR2 FQGNSA. The CDR3 contains 13 residues. The CDR3 nucleotides are TGTGCCAGCAGCTTAGCGCGAGTAGATACGCAGTATTTT. Protein product: CASSLARVDTQYF.

V is TRBV6-1 and J is TRBJ2-7, with D possibly matching TRBD1 (5 bases). The CDR3 has 14 amino acids. V lost 5 bases and J 3 bases, leaving 14 bases between the germline ends. Looked up from germline, CDR1 is MNHNS and CDR2 is SASEGT. CDR3 residues: CASSIAEGVYEQYF. As DNA, the CDR3 is TGTGCCAGCAGTATCGCCGAAGGGGTCTACGAGCAGTACTTC.